This T cell receptor (beta chain) was sequenced during a study of monozygotic twins with inflammatory bowel disease. CDR3 length: 17 residues. Looked up from germline, CDR1 is ENHRY and CDR2 is SYGVKD. Via template switching, UMIs carrying a 6-nucleotide sample barcode were introduced. TCRdb re-called the 5' RACE reads and catalogs CDR3 proteins one per entry, DNA excluded. The table counts about 420,000 distinct CDR3 sequences; 2% to 3% lies in the top ten. General study findings and limits: By inverse Simpson index, TCRbeta diversity was lower in IBD patients than in healthy co-twins.

As concerns this clonotype: Antigen: not known.

The genes are TRBV10-3 and TRBJ2-2; TCRdb designates TRBD1, a call that cannot be tested without DNA. The sequenced sample consisted of blood. The receptor was derived from a human donor with ulcerative colitis or Crohn's disease, or a healthy co-twin of an affected twin (not recorded which). The CDR3 sequence is CAISEPWGPGATGELFF.